This TCR beta chain was recorded in a study of PD-1 and CTLA-4 blockade in melanoma. Clones were sequenced by immunoSEQ multiplex PCR, and TCRdb holds only the in-frame ones, with some missing. The table has 25,000 to 35,000 clones, 85% to 95% seen once. CDR1 is GTSNPN, CDR2 SVGIG, per germline (reference sequence). The CDR3 has 15 residues. After removal of 1 base from V and 1 base from J, the junction contained 3 bases not matched to a gene. The input for sequencing was CD8+ T cells from peripheral blood, taken from a patient given anti-PD-1 treatment. This receptor was obtained from a human donor with melanoma. This chain links TRBV30 with TRBJ2-2, with 7 nucleotides matching TRBD1. The CDR3 DNA follows: TGTGCCTGGAGTGGAGGGACAGTGAACACCGGGGAGCTGTTTTTT. Translating gives CAWSGGTVNTGELFF.